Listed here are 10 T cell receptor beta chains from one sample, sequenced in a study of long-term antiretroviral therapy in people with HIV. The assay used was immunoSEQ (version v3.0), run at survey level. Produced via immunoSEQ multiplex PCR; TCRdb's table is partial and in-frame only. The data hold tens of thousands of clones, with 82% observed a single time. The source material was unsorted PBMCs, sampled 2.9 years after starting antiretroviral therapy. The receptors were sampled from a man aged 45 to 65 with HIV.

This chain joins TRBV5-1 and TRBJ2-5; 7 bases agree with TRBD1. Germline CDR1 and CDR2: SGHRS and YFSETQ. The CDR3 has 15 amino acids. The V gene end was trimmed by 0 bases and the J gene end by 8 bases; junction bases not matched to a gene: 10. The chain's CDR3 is CASSLEQGPFFTQYF. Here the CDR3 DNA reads TGCGCCAGCAGCTTGGAACAGGGGCCGTTTTTTACCCAGTACTTC.

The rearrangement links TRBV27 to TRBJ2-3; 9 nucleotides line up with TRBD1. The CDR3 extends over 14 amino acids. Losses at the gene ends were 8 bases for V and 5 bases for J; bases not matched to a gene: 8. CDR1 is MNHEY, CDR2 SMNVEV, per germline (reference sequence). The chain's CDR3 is CASRGDREKDTQYF. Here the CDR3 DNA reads TGTGCCAGCCGCGGGGACAGGGAAAAAGATACGCAGTATTTT.

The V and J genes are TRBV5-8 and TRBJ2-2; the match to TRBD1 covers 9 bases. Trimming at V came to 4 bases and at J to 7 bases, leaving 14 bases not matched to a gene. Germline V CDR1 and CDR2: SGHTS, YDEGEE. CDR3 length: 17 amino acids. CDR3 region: CASSAAPGQGSDGELFF. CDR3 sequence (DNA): TGTGCCAGCAGCGCCGCACCGGGACAGGGTTCAGACGGGGAGCTGTTTTTT.

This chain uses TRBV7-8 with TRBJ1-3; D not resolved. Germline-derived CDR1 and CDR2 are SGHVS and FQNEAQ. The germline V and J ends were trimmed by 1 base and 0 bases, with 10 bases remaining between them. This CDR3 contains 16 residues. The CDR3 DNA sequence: TGTGCCAGCAGCTTAGGCCGGTTTCCCTCTGGAAACACCATATATTTT. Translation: CASSLGRFPSGNTIYF.

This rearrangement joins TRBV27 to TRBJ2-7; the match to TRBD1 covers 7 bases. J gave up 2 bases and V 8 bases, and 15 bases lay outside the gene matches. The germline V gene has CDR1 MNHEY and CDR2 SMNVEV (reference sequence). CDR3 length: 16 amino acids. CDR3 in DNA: TGTGCCAGCCGATCCTGGAGGACAGGCTCTACCTACGAGCAGTACTTC. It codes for CASRSWRTGSTYEQYF.

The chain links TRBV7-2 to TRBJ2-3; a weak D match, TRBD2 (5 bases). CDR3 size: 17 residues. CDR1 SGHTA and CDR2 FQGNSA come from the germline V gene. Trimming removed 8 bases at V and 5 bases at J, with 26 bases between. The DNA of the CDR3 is TGTGCCAGCCACAAAAACCCCCGGGGTCTCGGGGAAGATACGCAGTATTTT. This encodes CASHKNPRGLGEDTQYF.

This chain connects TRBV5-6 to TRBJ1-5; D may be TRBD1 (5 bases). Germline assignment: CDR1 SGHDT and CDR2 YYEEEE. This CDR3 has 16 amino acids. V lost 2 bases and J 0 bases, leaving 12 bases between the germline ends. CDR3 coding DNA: TGTGCCAGCAGCTTAGGGGTCGGGAGTAGCAATCAGCCCCAGCATTTT. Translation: CASSLGVGSSNQPQHF.

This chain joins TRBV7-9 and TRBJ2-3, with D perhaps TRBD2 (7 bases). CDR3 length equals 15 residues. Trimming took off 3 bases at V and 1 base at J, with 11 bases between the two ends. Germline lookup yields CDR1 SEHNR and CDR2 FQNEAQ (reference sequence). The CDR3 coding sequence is TGTGCCAGCAGCTTGGGGGGGGGCCGCACAGATACGCAGTATTTT. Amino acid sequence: CASSLGGGRTDTQYF.

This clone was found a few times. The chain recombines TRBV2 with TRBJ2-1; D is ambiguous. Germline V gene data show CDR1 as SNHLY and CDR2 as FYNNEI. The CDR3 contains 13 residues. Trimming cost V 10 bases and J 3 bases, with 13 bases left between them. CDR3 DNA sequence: TGTGCCACCGGCCGGGTCTTCTACAATGAGCAGTTCTTC. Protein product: CATGRVFYNEQFF.

The CDR3 DNA follows: TGTGCCAGCAGCAGCGGGGGGGCACAGTTAGAGCAGTACTTC. As protein: CASSSGGAQLEQYF. The rearrangement links TRBV6-1 to TRBJ2-7; 10 positions match TRBD2. The CDR3 contains 14 residues. CDR1 is MNHNS, CDR2 SASEGT, per germline. The trim removed 6 bases at V and 7 bases at J, leaving 9 bases unmatched.